This is a list of T cell receptor beta chains from one sample in a study of early T cells in non-severe SARS-CoV-2 infection. TCRdb re-derived calls from the 5' RACE reads in MiXCR, one entry per CDR3 protein. The sample records 42,000 or so distinct CDR3 sequences, more than 9% being singletons. Sequenced sample: whole blood. The receptors here all came from an adult who was a healthcare worker with PCR-confirmed SARS-CoV-2 infection or an uninfected control (not recorded which). CDR3s include the opening cysteine and the closing phenylalanine or tryptophan. D genes are given only for firm matches. Clone sizes are given selectively: once, few, many, or a class where the clone is expanded.

size	D	V	J	CDR3	DNA
many	.	TRBV3-1	TRBJ1-5	CASSQSRFQGLRSNQPQHF	TGTGCCAGCAGCCAATCCCGGTTCCAGGGATTAAGAAGCAATCAGCCCCAGCATTTT
few	TRBD2	TRBV20-1	TRBJ2-7	CSARPPGLPVVGYEQYF	TGCAGTGCTAGACCACCGGGACTACCTGTGGTAGGCTACGAGCAGTACTTC
many	.	TRBV7-2	TRBJ2-4	CASSQPTNIKNIQYF	TGTGCCAGCAGCCAGCCTACTAATATCAAAAACATTCAGTACTTC
.	.	TRBV6-1	TRBJ2-2	CASSEWGYTGELFF	TGTGCCAGCAGTGAATGGGGGTACACCGGGGAGCTGTTTTTT
many	.	TRBV4-2	TRBJ2-7	CASSTPFAGGSYEQYF	TGTGCCAGCAGCACGCCCTTCGCGGGCGGCTCCTACGAGCAGTACTTC
many	TRBD1	TRBV7-2	TRBJ2-7	CASSNDRASYEQYF	TGTGCCAGCAGCAACGACAGGGCGTCCTACGAGCAGTACTTC
.	.	TRBV29-1	TRBJ1-4	CSVLRGANEKLFF	TGCAGCGTTCTTCGCGGAGCTAATGAAAAACTGTTTTTT
.	.	TRBV3-1	TRBJ2-2	CASSHSDSNTGELFF	TGTGCCAGCAGCCATTCGGACAGTAACACCGGGGAGCTGTTTTTT
.	TRBD2	TRBV6-2/TRBV6-3	TRBJ2-7	CASRGLAGVGEQYF	TGTGCCAGCCGCGGTCTAGCGGGAGTAGGCGAGCAGTACTTC
many	.	TRBV28	TRBJ1-6	CASSQGGVDSPLHF	TGTGCCAGCAGTCAGGGAGGGGTCGATTCACCCCTCCACTTT
many	.	TRBV28	TRBJ2-3	CASTTRGGTQYF	TGTGCCAGCACCACGAGGGGAGGTACGCAGTATTTT
.	TRBD1	TRBV9	TRBJ2-7	CASSAGQAGYEQYF	TGTGCCAGCAGCGCCGGACAGGCCGGCTACGAGCAGTACTTC
many	TRBD1	TRBV27	TRBJ1-4	CASSSSGQVLATNEKLFF	TGTGCCAGCAGTTCCTCGGGACAGGTGCTTGCAACTAATGAAAAACTGTTTTTT
.	.	TRBV3-1	TRBJ2-1	CATEPGNEQFF	TGTGCCACCGAACCAGGGAATGAGCAGTTCTTC
many	.	TRBV20-1	TRBJ2-5	CSAPGFGVGQETQYF	TGCAGTGCACCCGGGTTTGGAGTCGGACAAGAGACCCAGTACTTC
many	TRBD2	TRBV20-1	TRBJ2-7	CSATLAGAYEQYF	TGCAGTGCTACATTAGCGGGGGCCTACGAGCAGTACTTC
many	TRBD1	TRBV11-2	TRBJ1-2	CASSLVQGYGYTF	TGTGCCAGCAGCTTAGTACAGGGGTATGGCTACACCTTC
many	TRBD1	TRBV4-2	TRBJ2-3	CASSLGQGTDTQYF	TGTGCCAGCAGCCTCGGACAGGGCACAGATACGCAGTATTTT
.	.	TRBV13	TRBJ2-7	CASSSRGDYEQYF	TGTGCCAGCAGCTCGCGAGGGGACTACGAGCAGTACTTC
many	.	TRBV12-3/TRBV12-4	TRBJ2-2	CASSSGAGRELFF	TGTGCCAGCAGTTCCGGGGCGGGCAGGGAGCTGTTTTTT
few	.	TRBV7-3	TRBJ2-7	CASSLGTGGIAHEQYF	TGTGCCAGCAGCTTAGGGACCGGAGGTATTGCCCACGAGCAGTACTTC
many	.	TRBV10-3	TRBJ2-2	CAISGGSGGELFF	TGTGCCATCAGCGGAGGTTCGGGCGGGGAGCTGTTTTTT
few	.	TRBV27	TRBJ1-1	CASRLGNTEAFF	TGTGCCAGTCGACTAGGGAACACTGAAGCTTTCTTT
many	TRBD1	TRBV7-8	TRBJ2-2	CASSPSDRGGGGGELFF	TGTGCCAGCAGCCCTTCCGACAGGGGTGGAGGAGGCGGGGAGCTGTTTTTT
few	.	TRBV20-1	TRBJ2-5	CSARELSLQETQYF	TGCAGTGCTAGAGAACTGAGCTTACAAGAGACCCAGTACTTC
few	TRBD1	TRBV4-1	TRBJ2-5	CASSHNTGGRETQYF	TGCGCCAGCAGCCATAATACAGGGGGCCGGGAGACCCAGTACTTC
.	TRBD2	TRBV11-3	TRBJ2-3	CASSATSSGGSTDTQYF	TGTGCCAGCAGTGCAACGTCTAGCGGGGGAAGCACGGATACGCAGTATTTT
many	.	TRBV7-2	TRBJ2-7	CASSLELREQYF	TGTGCCAGCAGCTTAGAGTTGCGAGAGCAGTACTTC
few	.	TRBV4-2	TRBJ2-1	CASSAHNEQFF	TGTGCCAGCAGCGCACACAATGAGCAGTTCTTC
.	.	TRBV29-1	TRBJ2-2	CSVAPAGGHTGELFF	TGCAGCGTTGCCCCCGCTGGGGGCCACACCGGGGAGCTGTTTTTT
few	.	TRBV7-6	TRBJ1-6	CASSLQRNSPLHF	TGTGCCAGCAGCCTCCAACGGAATTCACCCCTCCACTTT
few	.	TRBV11-2	TRBJ2-2	CASSLALYTGELFF	TGTGCCAGCAGCTTAGCACTTTACACCGGGGAGCTGTTTTTT
medium-sized	TRBD2	TRBV27	TRBJ2-1	CASRGGRSEQFF	TGTGCCAGCCGTGGCGGGAGGTCTGAGCAGTTCTTC
.	TRBD1	TRBV7-2	TRBJ2-7	CASTHGQGNYEQYF	TGTGCCAGCACCCATGGACAGGGGAACTACGAGCAGTACTTC
few	.	TRBV7-3	TRBJ2-1	CASSRRQSSYNEQFF	TGTGCCAGCAGCCGTAGACAGAGCTCCTACAATGAGCAGTTCTTC
.	.	TRBV21-1	TRBJ2-2	CARPPAPGDTGELFF	TGTGCCAGGCCCCCCGCTCCGGGAGACACCGGGGAGCTGTTTTTT
many	.	TRBV7-6	TRBJ2-3	CASSPSPSTDTQYF	TGTGCCAGCAGCCCATCTCCTAGCACAGATACGCAGTATTTT